The 15 T cell receptor beta chains presented below share a single source sample, sequenced in a study of blood T cells in healthy people across ages. A second PCR of 7 to 11 cycles used a sample-barcoded 5' primer and a J-beta primer mix. TCRdb re-analysed the 5' RACE reads in MiXCR, keeping a single row per CDR3 protein. The repertoire includes about 640,000 distinct CDR3 sequences, 58% of them detected once, and over 30% sits in the top ten. The sequenced sample consisted of blood. All receptors come from a man aged 60 to 75 in good health.

This clonotype was detected a few times. The genes are TRBV5-1 and TRBJ1-4, with D uncertain. CDR1 is SGHRS, CDR2 YFSETQ, per germline. V was clipped by 0 bases and J by 0 bases, with 9 bases between them. The CDR3 is 16 residues long. The CDR3 loop reads CASSLVGFATNEKLFF. The CDR3 bases are TGCGCCAGCAGCTTGGTGGGCTTTGCAACTAATGAAAAACTGTTTTTT.

As concerns this clonotype: The junction does not match germline at one end; this may be a read error. The chain has TRBV5-1 and TRBJ2-1; 12 nucleotides agree with TRBD2. Germline CDR1 SGHRS, CDR2 YFSETQ. The CDR3 length is 16 residues. Here the CDR3 reads CASSSNPSGRGNGQFF. CDR3 nucleotides: TGCGCCAGCAGCTCAAACCCTAGCGGGAGGGGGAATGGGCAGTTCTTC.

V and J are TRBV5-1 and TRBJ2-2, with D perhaps being TRBD1 or TRBD2 (5 bases each). CDR1 SGHRS and CDR2 YFSETQ come from the germline V gene. The CDR3 runs 14 residues. Trimming took off 4 bases at V and 7 bases at J, with 14 bases between the two ends. The CDR3 loop is CASSPRESSGELFF. CDR3 in DNA: TGCGCCAGCAGCCCCAGGGAGTCCAGCGGGGAGCTGTTTTTT.

The table lists this clonotype with a few counts. The V and J genes are TRBV4-1 and TRBJ2-1; TRBD2 aligns across 10 bases. The germline V gene encodes CDR1 MGHRA and CDR2 YSYEKL. Trimming cost V 3 bases and J 7 bases; bases outside gene matches: 9. CDR3 length equals 16 residues. The CDR3 sequence: CASSHRSGGAFNEQFF. The CDR3 DNA sequence: TGCGCCAGCAGCCACCGAAGCGGGGGGGCCTTTAATGAGCAGTTCTTC.

The chain combines TRBV15 with TRBJ2-4; D unclear. Germline V lookup: CDR1 LNHNV, CDR2 YYDKDF (reference sequence). The CDR3 is 16 residues long. V lost 7 bases to trimming and J lost 9 bases, with 25 bases between them. DNA of the CDR3: TGTGCCACCACATCCCCCCGGATGGGCCCAGTGGCCATTCAGTACTTC. Its translation is CATTSPRMGPVAIQYF.

The chain carries TRBV20-1 and TRBJ2-7, with D perhaps TRBD1 or TRBD2 (5 bases each). The J call may be incorrect, as the DNA end agrees better with TRBJ2-5. Looked up from germline, CDR1 is DFQATT and CDR2 is SNEGSKA (reference sequence). The CDR3 has 14 amino acids. CDR3 loop: CSAITRRGQETQYF. The CDR3 DNA follows: TGCAGTGCTATCACTAGAAGGGGTCAAGAGACCCAGTACTTC.

This clonotype occurred a few times. This chain links TRBV12-3 or TRBV12-4 with TRBJ1-4; D gene uncertain. The V end lost 5 bases, the J end lost 7 bases, and 11 bases lay between the germline ends. The CDR3 sequence is 13 residues long. CDR3 coding DNA: TGTGCCAGCAGTGAAACGGCTGCTGAAAAACTGTTTTTT. It encodes CASSETAAEKLFF.

In regard to this clonotype: Sequence at one end of the junction differs from germline and may be a read error. J is TRBJ2-7 and V is TRBV6-2 or TRBV6-3, with unresolved D. The CDR3 length is 11 residues. The germline CDR1 and CDR2 sequences are MNHEY and SVGEGT. CDR3 region: CASSFSYGQYF. The CDR3 nucleotides read TGTGCCAGCAGTTTCTCCTACGGGCAGTACTTC.

The chain is built from TRBV24-1 and TRBJ2-4; tentative D call: TRBD2 (7 bases). The germline V gene encodes CDR1 KGHDR and CDR2 SFDVKD. Trimming removed 0 bases from V and 6 bases from J, with 14 bases in between. This CDR3 has 16 residues. The DNA for the CDR3 is TGTGCCACCAGTGATTTGAGCAGGGAGGGGGGAAACATTCAGTACTTC. This translates into CATSDLSREGGNIQYF.

The chain joins TRBV20-1 to TRBJ2-1, with D possibly matching TRBD1 (7 bases). Germline assignment: CDR1 DFQATT and CDR2 SNEGSKA (reference sequence). Trimming cost V 7 bases and J 6 bases, with 16 bases left between them. The CDR3 length is 13 residues. CDR3 protein: CSGRGELSNEQFF. CDR3 coding DNA: TGCAGTGGCAGGGGGGAACTCAGCAATGAGCAGTTCTTC.

This sequence joins TRBV3-1 and TRBJ2-3; 8 positions agree with TRBD2. The ends lost 1 base at V and 5 bases at J; junction bases unmatched: 8. This CDR3 is 16 amino acids long. The germline gives CDR1 LGHDT, CDR2 YNNKEL (reference sequence). The CDR3 loop reads CASSQGAGLGEDTQYF. The CDR3 DNA reads as TGTGCCAGCAGCCAAGGGGCGGGACTAGGTGAAGATACGCAGTATTTT.

CDR3 protein: CAISEGGPNTEAFF. The CDR3 nucleotides read TGTGCCATCAGTGAGGGGGGGCCGAACACTGAAGCTTTCTTT. This chain uses TRBV10-3 with TRBJ1-1; D perhaps matches TRBD1 (6 bases). CDR1 is ENHRY and CDR2 is SYGVKD in the germline V gene. This CDR3 has 14 amino acids. V was clipped by 2 bases and J by 1 base, with 8 bases between them.

In its sample, this clonotype was seen a few times. CDR3 coding DNA: TGTGCCAGCAGCAAACCCCGACAGGGCAAGCGGGATGAGCAGTACTTC. Translation gives CASSKPRQGKRDEQYF. The V and J genes are TRBV21-1 and TRBJ2-5; the table assigns TRBD1, which was not confirmed against the DNA. TRBV21-1 is a known pseudogene. The CDR3 runs 16 residues.

This clonotype was seen many times. The J gene is TRBJ2-5, the V gene TRBV6-1, with D possibly TRBD2 on 6 matching bases. The germline V gene encodes CDR1 MNHNS and CDR2 SASEGT. Trimming took off 8 bases at V and 0 bases at J, with 7 bases between the two ends. The CDR3 covers 12 residues. CDR3 loop: CASRGYQETQYF. As DNA, the CDR3 is TGTGCCAGCCGGGGGTACCAAGAGACCCAGTACTTC.

The chain joins TRBV14 to TRBJ2-5, with D possibly matching TRBD2 (5 bases). The CDR3 sequence is 15 residues long. Trimming removed 3 bases at V and 2 bases at J, with 13 bases between. Germline lookup yields CDR1 SGHDN and CDR2 FVKESK. The CDR3 sequence: CASSQGRRPQETQYF. The DNA of the CDR3 is TGTGCCAGCAGCCAGGGAAGGAGGCCGCAAGAGACCCAGTACTTC.